The next 8 T cell receptor beta chains were all read from a single sample in a study of T-cell memory formation after mild COVID-19. TCRdb ran MiXCR on the 5' RACE reads and lists one entry per CDR3 protein. The profile shows 450,000 or so distinct CDR3 sequences, around 27% of them singletons. Specimen: PBMCs or a T cell subset sorted from them (not recorded which). All receptors derive from an adult woman who had mild COVID-19 (a few samples of this study predate the infection). Cell type and time point are not known.

V usage is TRBV5-1 and J usage is TRBJ1-2; 7 nucleotides match TRBD1. Per the germline V gene, CDR1 is SGHRS and CDR2 is YFSETQ. This CDR3 comprises 13 residues. Unmatched junction bases numbered 5, after V lost 3 bases and J lost 6 bases. The CDR3 protein is CASSYQGEDGYTF. In nucleotides, the CDR3 is TGCGCCAGCAGCTACCAGGGGGAGGATGGCTACACCTTC. The full variable domain, with the rest looked up from reference TRBV5-1 and TRBJ1-2, is KAGVTQTPRYLIKTRGQQVTLSCSPISGHRSVSWYQQTPGQGLQFLFEYFSETQRNKGNFPGRFSGRQFSNSRSEMNVSTLELGDSALYLCASSYQGEDGYTFGSGTRLTVV.

The rearrangement links TRBV6-6 to TRBJ1-5; TRBD1 is a possible D gene (5 bases). CDR1 is MNHNY and CDR2 is SVGAGI in the germline V gene (reference sequence). V lost 5 bases and J lost 1, with 15 bases in between. The CDR3 has 16 amino acids. CDR3 DNA sequence: TGTGCCAGCAGTCGACAGTACTCCTTGAGCAATCAGCCCCAGCATTTT. It codes for CASSRQYSLSNQPQHF.

This clonotype has more than one count but fewer than ten. This rearrangement joins TRBV7-9 to TRBJ2-1, with TRBD2 matching over 10 bases. Germline CDR1 and CDR2: SEHNR and FQNEAQ (reference sequence). The CDR3 length is 15 residues. Germline trimming cut 4 bases from V and 8 bases from J; bases unmatched to any gene: 8. The CDR3 DNA sequence: TGTGCCAGCAGCTCAACTAGCGGGAATCGGGATGAGCAGTTCTTC. Its protein is CASSSTSGNRDEQFF. Full variable domain (missing parts from reference TRBV7-9 and TRBJ2-1): DTGVSQNPRHKITKRGQNVTFRCDPISEHNRLYWYRQTLGQGPEFLTYFQNEAQLEKSRLLSDRFSAERPKGSFSTLEIQRTEQGDSAMYLCASSSTSGNRDEQFFGPGTRLTVL.

The V and J genes are TRBV4-1 and TRBJ1-1; D possibly corresponds to TRBD1 (5 bases). The CDR3 is 15 amino acids. From germline, CDR1 is MGHRA and CDR2 YSYEKL. V was trimmed by 0 bases and J by 7 bases, leaving 15 bases between them. This CDR3 is CASSQDLGRAGEAFF. CDR3 DNA: TGCGCCAGCAGCCAAGATCTGGGCAGGGCTGGTGAAGCTTTCTTT.

This clonotype turned up a few times. This rearrangement joins TRBV11-2 to TRBJ2-3, with 11 bases that match TRBD2. V dropped 4 bases and J dropped 4; count of bases not matched to a gene: 10. The CDR3 extends over 17 amino acids. Germline-derived CDR1 and CDR2 are SGHAT and FQNNGV. The CDR3 bases are TGTGCCAGCAGCTCCCCGCTACTAGCGGGAGTCGCAGATACGCAGTATTTT. Amino acid sequence: CASSSPLLAGVADTQYF.

The V call is TRBV5-1, the J call TRBJ1-2; weak D call: TRBD1 (5 bases). Germline-derived CDR1 and CDR2 are SGHRS and YFSETQ. This CDR3 contains 15 residues. Trimming took off 0 bases at V and 3 bases at J, with 12 bases between the two ends. The CDR3 protein is CASSLVGEPDYGYTF. The CDR3, as DNA: TGCGCCAGCAGCTTGGTGGGGGAACCGGACTATGGCTACACCTTC.

This clonotype has at least ten counts. V and J are TRBV30 and TRBJ1-2; D ambiguous. V was shortened by 3 bases and J by 4 bases, with 12 bases between the two germline ends. In germline, CDR1 is GTSNPN, CDR2 SVGIG (reference sequence). CDR3 length equals 13 residues. The DNA for the CDR3 is TGTGCCTGGAGCCCGGGCTGGGGCTATGGCTACACCTTC. It codes for CAWSPGWGYGYTF. Filled out from reference TRBV30 and TRBJ1-2, the complete variable domain reads SQTIHQWPATLVQPVGSPLSLECTVEGTSNPNLYWYRQAAGRGLQLLFYSVGIGQISSEVPQNLSASRPQDRQFILSSKKLLLSDSGFYLCAWSPGWGYGYTFGSGTRLTVV.

The V gene is TRBV6-2 or TRBV6-3, the J gene TRBJ2-3, with 7 bases matching TRBD2. The CDR3 has 13 amino acids. Germline CDR1 and CDR2: MNHEY and SVGEGT. Germline trimming cut 11 bases from V and 5 bases from J; bases unmatched to any gene: 10. CDR3 coding DNA: TGTGCCGGGGGACTAACATACGGAGATACGCAGTATTTT. Translating it yields CAGGLTYGDTQYF.